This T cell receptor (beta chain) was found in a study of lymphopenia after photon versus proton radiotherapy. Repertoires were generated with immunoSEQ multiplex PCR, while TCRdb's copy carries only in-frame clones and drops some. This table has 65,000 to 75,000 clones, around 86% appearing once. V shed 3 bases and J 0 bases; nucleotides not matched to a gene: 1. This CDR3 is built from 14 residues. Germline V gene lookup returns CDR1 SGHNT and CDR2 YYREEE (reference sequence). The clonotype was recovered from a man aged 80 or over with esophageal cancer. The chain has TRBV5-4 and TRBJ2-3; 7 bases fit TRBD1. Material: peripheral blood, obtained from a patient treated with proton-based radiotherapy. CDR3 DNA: TGTGCCAGCAGCTCGACAGGGAGCACAGATACGCAGTATTTT. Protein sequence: CASSSTGSTDTQYF.